The sequence of this T cell receptor beta chain was determined in a study of blood T cells in healthy people across ages (dated by TCRdb to between 2014 and 2017). Regarding the complete study: Template switching captured roughly one uniquely barcoded TCR beta cDNA molecule per two T cells in model experiments. Age-related changes in TCR beta repertoire diversity were measured in the study by deep sequencing normalized with unique cDNA molecular identifiers. The donors were split into four age groups: young (average around 15 years), middle-aged (roughly 40), aged (over 55) and long-lived (approximately 89). To avoid experimental bias, donors of different ages were distributed randomly across sequencing lanes. Using the same blood draw, the study looked at two additional independent replicas of 1 million unique cDNA reads for two donors, one aged 18 to 30 and the other aged 80 or older. Results and caveats for the whole study, not just this receptor: Compared with the aged group, the long-lived group had more naive CD4+ T cells, fewer expanded clones and increased TCR diversity, a pattern suggesting age selection. Estimates of total diversity based on one million sequenced T cells were considered lower bounds and underestimates. Observed TCR beta diversity per million T cells fell roughly linearly with age, and a significant reduction was already apparent by age approximately 40. Since profiling was done on bulk unsorted PBMCs, naive and antigen-experienced compartments could not be conclusively compared. Observed TCR beta diversity correlated strongly with the percentage of naive T cells measured by flow cytometry. Because the CMV infection status of the donors was unknown, age-related changes in expanded clonotypes may potentially have been confounded.

There are a few counts of this clonotype. Its recognized antigen is unknown. Base quality data are lacking; no much larger clone is found one base away. The approximately 39 donors, aged roughly 6 to 95 years, were systemically healthy Caucasian individuals from Russia. Each donor gave ten milliliters of peripheral blood, drawn into EDTA-treated Vacutainer tubes. Ficoll-Paque density-gradient centrifugation was used to isolate PBMCs, with at least 6.5 million per sample. Trizol reagent was used to extract total RNA from PBMCs, with at least 6 micrograms per sample. For every donor, flow cytometry on a PBMC aliquot measured the percentage of naive CD45RAhigh/CD27high T cells. CDR1 and CDR2 are drawn from the germline V gene: SGDLS, YYNGEE. There are 15 amino acids in the CDR3, from cysteine to phenylalanine inclusive. This entry keeps only the CDR3 DNA: 45 bases, framed from base 1. Trimming takes 0 bases from V and 1 base from J, and the germline ends sit 10 bases apart.

Library method: 5' RACE. The instrument was an Illumina HiSeq 2500. The second PCR ran for about 6 to 11 cycles and used a J-beta primer mix along with a sample-barcoded 5' primer. A template-switch 5' adaptor carrying 12 random nucleotides introduced a unique molecular identifier onto each TCR beta cDNA molecule. Each sample yielded at least 2.5 million CDR3-containing paired-end reads. All of the RNA was converted into first-strand cDNA using the Mint cDNA synthesis kit, with a TRBC-specific oligonucleotide serving as the primer. Following uracil-DNA glycosylase treatment, all cDNA underwent a first 18-cycle PCR with the universal primers M1SS and BC2_uni_R. Processing in the source paper ran as follows. For normalization, 1 million high-quality reads were randomly selected from each sample, with every read carrying a distinct molecular identifier. Instead of being binned into consensus sequences, reads that shared molecular identifiers were thrown out. MiTCR, set to a Q25 quality threshold and the strictest error-elimination algorithm, was used for CDR3 identification, clonotype clustering and error correction. A nonparametric unseen species model with Euler transformation was used to estimate a lower bound on total TCR beta diversity. In-frame beta chains were kept once TCRdb had trimmed the public reads at Q25 with fastp and called clones with MiXCR. Every entry covers one CDR3 protein and lists the most common genes and DNA from its rows. The V and J calls and clone size come from TCRdb's table, not from the authors' own analysis. Counted in this sample were some 640,000 distinct CDR3 sequences; approximately 30% of them appeared once. Around a sixth of the sample goes to the ten largest clones.

Sample: blood. The chain joins TRBV9 to TRBJ1-1; the D gene is possibly TRBD1, with 5 bases matching. The sequence was collected from a woman at least 80 years old in good health. In nucleotide form, the sequence is TGTGCCAGCAGCGTAGGGGGGGACGCGAACACTGAAGCTTTCTTT. The encoded protein is CASSVGGDANTEAFF.